One T cell receptor (beta chain) is described in this entry. Germline CDR1 is MNHNS and CDR2 is SASEGT. The CDR3 contains 16 residues. Trimming cost V 0 bases and J 0 bases, with 11 bases left between them. Method: immunoSEQ multiplex PCR; TCRdb's copy keeps in-frame clones and lacks some. The table has 15,000 or so clones, approximately 80% seen once. This sample was included in a study of ipilimumab plus nivolumab after autologous stem cell transplantation. Study-wide context: Typical patient got 5 or 6 ipilimumab doses and seven to nine nivolumab doses (median).

Checkpoint therapy with ipilimumab 1 mg/kg began 14 to 28 days after transplant. The TCR comes from a male donor with diffuse large B-cell lymphoma. The sample was PBMCs, taken in a trial of ipilimumab plus nivolumab as post-transplant consolidation. The chain joins TRBV6-1 to TRBJ1-2, with D unclear. CDR3 coding DNA: TGTGCCAGCAGTGAAGCGGGTTCAGTTTCTAACTATGGCTACACCTTC. Translation: CASSEAGSVSNYGYTF.